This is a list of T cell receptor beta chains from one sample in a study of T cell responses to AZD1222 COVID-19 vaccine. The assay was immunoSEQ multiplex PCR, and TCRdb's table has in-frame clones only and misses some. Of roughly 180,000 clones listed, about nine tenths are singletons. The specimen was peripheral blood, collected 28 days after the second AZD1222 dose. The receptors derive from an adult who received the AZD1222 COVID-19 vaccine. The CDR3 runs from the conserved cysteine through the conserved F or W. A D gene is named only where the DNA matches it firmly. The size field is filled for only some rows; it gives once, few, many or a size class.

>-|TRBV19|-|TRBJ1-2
TGTGCCAGTACCTTGGACAGCTCTAACTATGGCTACACCTTC
CASTLDSSNYGYTF
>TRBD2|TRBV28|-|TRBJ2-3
TGTGCCAGCAGTTTATGGACTAGCGGGAGTGGGACAGATACGCAGTATTTT
CASSLWTSGSGTDTQYF
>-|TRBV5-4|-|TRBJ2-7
TGTGCCAGCAGCTTGTTCAGGGAGACCCCATACGAGCAGTACTTC
CASSLFRETPYEQYF
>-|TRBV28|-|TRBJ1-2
TGTGCCAGCAAAGATACCAGGGGATCGGGCTATGGCTACACCTTC
CASKDTRGSGYGYTF
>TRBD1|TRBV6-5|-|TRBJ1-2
TGTGCCAGCAGCCCCGGGACAGGGATCTATGGCTACACCTTC
CASSPGTGIYGYTF
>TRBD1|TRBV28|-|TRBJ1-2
TGTGCCAGCAGTCATGCGGGACAGGGGGCGGATGGCTACACCTTC
CASSHAGQGADGYTF
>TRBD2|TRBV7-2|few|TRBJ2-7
TGTGCCAGCAGCTTAGTCGCTAGCGGGAAATCCTACGAGCAGTACTTC
CASSLVASGKSYEQYF
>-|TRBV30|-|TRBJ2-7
TGTGCCTGGAGTGTGGGGGTCTACGAGCAGTACTTC
CAWSVGVYEQYF
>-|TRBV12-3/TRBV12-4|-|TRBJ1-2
TGTGCCAGCACGGCAGCCTCTAACTATGGCTACACCTTC
CASTAASNYGYTF
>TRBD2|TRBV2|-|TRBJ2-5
TGTGCCAGCGTCCGGGAGGTTATCGAGACCCAGTACTTC
CASVREVIETQYF
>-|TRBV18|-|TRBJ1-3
TGTGCCAGCTCACTCTCTTCCGGGACTGCTGGAAACACCATATATTTT
CASSLSSGTAGNTIYF
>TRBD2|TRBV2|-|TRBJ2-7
TGTGCCAGCAGTAAGTTGGGGAGGGCCCCCGAGCAGTACTTC
CASSKLGRAPEQYF
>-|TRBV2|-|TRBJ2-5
TGTGCCAGCAGTGATTCGCAGGTACGAGAGACCCAGTACTTC
CASSDSQVRETQYF
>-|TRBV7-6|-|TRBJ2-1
TGTGCCAGCAGCTTAGCCGGGACCTTTAAGTACAATGAGCAGTTCTTC
CASSLAGTFKYNEQFF
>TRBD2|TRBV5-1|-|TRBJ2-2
TGCGCCAGCAGCTTGTATAGCGGGAGTTTCGCCGGGGAGCTGTTTTTT
CASSLYSGSFAGELFF
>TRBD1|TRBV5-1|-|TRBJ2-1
TGCGCCAGCAGCCCGACAGGGGGGAGCAATGAGCAGTTCTTC
CASSPTGGSNEQFF
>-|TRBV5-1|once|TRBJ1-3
TGCGCCAGCAGCTTGGGACCCGGGGGCTCTGGAAACACCATATATTTT
CASSLGPGGSGNTIYF